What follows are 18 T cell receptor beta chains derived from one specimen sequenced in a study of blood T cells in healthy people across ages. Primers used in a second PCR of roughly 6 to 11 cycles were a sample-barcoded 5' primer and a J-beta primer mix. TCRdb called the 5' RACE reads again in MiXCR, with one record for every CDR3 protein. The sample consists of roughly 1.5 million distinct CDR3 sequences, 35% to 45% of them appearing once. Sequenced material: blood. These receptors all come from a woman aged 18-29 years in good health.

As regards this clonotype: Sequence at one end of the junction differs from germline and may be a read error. CDR3 sequence (DNA): TGTGCCAGCAGTTTAGGGGACAGGGGGATTGCCAAAAGCATTCAGTACTTC. Encoded protein: CASSLGDRGIAKSIQYF. The chain employs TRBV12-3 or TRBV12-4 and TRBJ2-4; 11 bases are shared with TRBD1. The CDR3 is 17 residues long.

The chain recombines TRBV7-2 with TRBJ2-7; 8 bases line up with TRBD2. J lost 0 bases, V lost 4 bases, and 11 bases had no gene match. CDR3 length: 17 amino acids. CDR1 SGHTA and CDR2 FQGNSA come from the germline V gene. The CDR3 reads CASSWGGLAGLSYEQYF. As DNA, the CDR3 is TGTGCCAGCAGCTGGGGCGGTTTAGCGGGGCTCTCCTACGAGCAGTACTTC.

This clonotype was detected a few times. The chain's CDR3 is CASSLSPSQETQYF. The CDR3 DNA reads TGTGCCAGCAGTTTATCTCCCAGCCAAGAGACCCAGTACTTC. The chain has TRBV28 and TRBJ2-5, with D unclear. Trimming pared 1 base from V and 1 base from J, leaving 7 bases between. The germline V gene has CDR1 MDHEN and CDR2 SYDVKM. This CDR3 comprises 14 residues.

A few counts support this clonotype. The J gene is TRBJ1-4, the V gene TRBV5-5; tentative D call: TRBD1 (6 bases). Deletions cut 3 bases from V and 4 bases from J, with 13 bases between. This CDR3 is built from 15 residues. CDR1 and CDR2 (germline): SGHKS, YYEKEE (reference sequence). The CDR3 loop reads CASSSFGTNNEKLFF. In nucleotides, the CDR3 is TGTGCCAGCAGCTCCTTCGGGACAAATAATGAAAAACTGTTTTTT.

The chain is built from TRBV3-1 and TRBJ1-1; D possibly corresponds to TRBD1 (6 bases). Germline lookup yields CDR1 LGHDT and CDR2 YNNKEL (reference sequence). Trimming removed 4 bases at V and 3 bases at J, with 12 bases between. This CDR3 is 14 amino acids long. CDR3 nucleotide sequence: TGTGCCAGCAGCCCTAGGGCAGGGGACACTGAAGCTTTCTTT. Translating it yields CASSPRAGDTEAFF. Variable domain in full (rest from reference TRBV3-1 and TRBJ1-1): DTAVSQTPKYLVTQMGNDKSIKCEQNLGHDTMYWYKQDSKKFLKIMFSYNNKELIINETVPNRFSPKSPDKAHLNLHINSLELGDSAVYFCASSPRAGDTEAFFGQGTRLTVV.

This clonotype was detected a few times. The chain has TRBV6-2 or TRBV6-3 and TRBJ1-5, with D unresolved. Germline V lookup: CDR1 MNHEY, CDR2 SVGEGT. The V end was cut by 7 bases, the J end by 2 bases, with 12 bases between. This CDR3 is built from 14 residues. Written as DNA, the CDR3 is TGTGCCAGCACCCCTGCGGCCGGCAATCAGCCCCAGCATTTT. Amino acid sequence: CASTPAAGNQPQHF.

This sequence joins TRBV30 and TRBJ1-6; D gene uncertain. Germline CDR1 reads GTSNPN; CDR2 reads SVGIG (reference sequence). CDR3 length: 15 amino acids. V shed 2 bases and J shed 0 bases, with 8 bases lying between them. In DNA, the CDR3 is TGTGCCTGGAGTACCCGTCCCTCCTATAATTCACCCCTCCACTTT. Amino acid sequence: CAWSTRPSYNSPLHF. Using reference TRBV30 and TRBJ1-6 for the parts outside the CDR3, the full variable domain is SQTIHQWPATLVQPVGSPLSLECTVEGTSNPNLYWYRQAAGRGLQLLFYSVGIGQISSEVPQNLSASRPQDRQFILSSKKLLLSDSGFYLCAWSTRPSYNSPLHFGNGTRLTVT.

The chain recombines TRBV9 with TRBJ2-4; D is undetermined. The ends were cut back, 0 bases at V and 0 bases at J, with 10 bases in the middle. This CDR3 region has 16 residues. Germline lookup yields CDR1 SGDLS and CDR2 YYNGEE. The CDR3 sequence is CASSVEGTIAKNIQYF. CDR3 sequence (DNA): TGTGCCAGCAGCGTAGAGGGCACCATAGCCAAAAACATTCAGTACTTC.

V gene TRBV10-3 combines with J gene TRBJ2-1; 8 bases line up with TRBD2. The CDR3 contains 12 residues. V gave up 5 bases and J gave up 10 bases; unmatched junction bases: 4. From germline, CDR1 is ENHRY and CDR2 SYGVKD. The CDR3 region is CAISIAGREQFF. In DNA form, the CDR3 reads TGTGCCATCAGTATAGCGGGGAGAGAGCAGTTCTTC.

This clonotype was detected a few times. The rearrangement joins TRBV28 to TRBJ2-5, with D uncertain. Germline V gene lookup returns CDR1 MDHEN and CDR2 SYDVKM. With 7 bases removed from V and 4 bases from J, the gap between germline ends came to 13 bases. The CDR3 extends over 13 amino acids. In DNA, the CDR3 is TGTGCCAGCAATCTCCCCGGGCGAGAGACCCAGTACTTC. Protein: CASNLPGRETQYF.

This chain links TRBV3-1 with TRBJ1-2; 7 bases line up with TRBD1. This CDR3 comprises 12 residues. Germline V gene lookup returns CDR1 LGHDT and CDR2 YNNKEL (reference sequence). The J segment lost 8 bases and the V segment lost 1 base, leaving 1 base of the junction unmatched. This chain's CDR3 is CASSQGQGGYTF. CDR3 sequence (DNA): TGTGCCAGCAGCCAAGGACAGGGAGGCTACACCTTC.

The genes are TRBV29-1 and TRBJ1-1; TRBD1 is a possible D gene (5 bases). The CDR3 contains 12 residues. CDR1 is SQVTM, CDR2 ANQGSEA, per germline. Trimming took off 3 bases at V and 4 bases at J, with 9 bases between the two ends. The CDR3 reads CSVEGGTTEAFF. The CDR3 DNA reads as TGCAGCGTTGAGGGGGGTACCACTGAAGCTTTCTTT.

In DNA, the CDR3 is TGCAGTGCTAGAGATGCCGGGGGGGGAGACTATGGCTACACCTTC. Encoded protein: CSARDAGGGDYGYTF. V usage is TRBV20-1 and J usage is TRBJ1-2; D is perhaps TRBD1 (5 bases). Germline V gene sequence: CDR1 DFQATT, CDR2 SNEGSKA (reference sequence). The CDR3 runs to 15 residues. Between the trimmed V and J ends, which lost 0 bases and 3 bases, there was a span of 14 bases.

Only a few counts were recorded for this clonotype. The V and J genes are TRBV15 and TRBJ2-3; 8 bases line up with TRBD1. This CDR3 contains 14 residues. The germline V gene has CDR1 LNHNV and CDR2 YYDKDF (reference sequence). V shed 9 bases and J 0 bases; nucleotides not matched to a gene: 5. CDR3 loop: CATFRQGSTDTQYF. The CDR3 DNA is TGTGCCACATTCCGACAGGGGAGCACAGATACGCAGTATTTT.

For the CDR3, the DNA is TGTGCCAGCTCACCGGGCGCTTCTGTCAGCTCCTATAATTCACCCCTCCACTTT. Translated: CASSPGASVSSYNSPLHF. The V and J genes are TRBV18 and TRBJ1-6; D is uncertain. Trimming took off 3 bases at V and 0 bases at J, with 15 bases between the two ends. The CDR3 is 18 amino acids. Germline CDR1 reads KGHSH; CDR2 reads LQKENI.

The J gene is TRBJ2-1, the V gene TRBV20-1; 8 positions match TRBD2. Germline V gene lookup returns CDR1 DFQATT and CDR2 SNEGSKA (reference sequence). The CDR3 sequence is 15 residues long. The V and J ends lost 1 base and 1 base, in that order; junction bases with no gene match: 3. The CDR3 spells CSARGTGGSYNEQFF. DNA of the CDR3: TGCAGTGCTAGAGGGACGGGGGGGTCCTACAATGAGCAGTTCTTC.

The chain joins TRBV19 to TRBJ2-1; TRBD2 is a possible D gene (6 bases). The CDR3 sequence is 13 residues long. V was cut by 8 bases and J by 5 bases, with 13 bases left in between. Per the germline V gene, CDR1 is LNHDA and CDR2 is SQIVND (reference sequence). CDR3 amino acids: CASAGLKNNEQFF. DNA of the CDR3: TGTGCCAGTGCGGGACTCAAAAACAATGAGCAGTTCTTC.

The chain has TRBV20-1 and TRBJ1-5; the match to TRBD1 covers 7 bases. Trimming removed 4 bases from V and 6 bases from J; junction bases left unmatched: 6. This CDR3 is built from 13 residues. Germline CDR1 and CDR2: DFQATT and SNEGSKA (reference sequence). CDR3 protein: CSAMTGPGQPQHF. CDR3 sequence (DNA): TGCAGTGCTATGACAGGGCCGGGTCAGCCCCAGCATTTT.